This T cell receptor beta chain was identified in a study of beta chain features in type 1 diabetes. A note on this clone: Its matching antigen is unknown.

Notes on the study in general: Insertions were fewer and deletions more numerous at VDJ junctions in type 1 diabetes patients.

Expressed TCRB transcripts were sequenced because the entire RNA isolate underwent reverse transcription. Some clones are missing from TCRdb's copy, which holds only in-frame ones; the method was immunoSEQ multiplex PCR. The sample contains some 220,000 clones, about a tenth of which appear only once. Trimming shortened V by 4 bases and J by 2 bases, and 12 bases separated the two germline ends. CDR1 and CDR2 (germline): SGHDT, YYEEEE. The CDR3 contains 14 residues. The TCR was taken from a man aged 18 to 29 in good health. J is TRBJ1-2 and V is TRBV5-6; D is ambiguous. The sample consisted of central memory CD4+ T cells from blood. The CDR3 bases are TGTGCCAGCAGCCCTGGTGGCATGAACTATGGCTACACCTTC. Residues: CASSPGGMNYGYTF.